This TCR beta chain was found in a study of control samples from healthy donors and cancer patients. This clone was seen only a few times. Sequencing was performed with immunoSEQ multiplex PCR; in TCRdb, only in-frame clones are kept and a portion is missing. The sample holds 150,000 to 200,000 clones; 80% to 90% are singletons and the top ten take about 12%. V lost 5 bases and J lost 4, with 9 bases in between. This CDR3 has 12 amino acids. Germline CDR1 is MNHEY and CDR2 is SVGAGI. Source material: blood. The TCR originated in a man aged 25 to 40 in good health. The rearrangement uses TRBV6-5 and TRBJ2-7; D is unresolved. Here the CDR3 DNA reads TGTGCCAGCAGTCTCCAAGGGTACGAGCAGTACTTC. Translating gives CASSLQGYEQYF.